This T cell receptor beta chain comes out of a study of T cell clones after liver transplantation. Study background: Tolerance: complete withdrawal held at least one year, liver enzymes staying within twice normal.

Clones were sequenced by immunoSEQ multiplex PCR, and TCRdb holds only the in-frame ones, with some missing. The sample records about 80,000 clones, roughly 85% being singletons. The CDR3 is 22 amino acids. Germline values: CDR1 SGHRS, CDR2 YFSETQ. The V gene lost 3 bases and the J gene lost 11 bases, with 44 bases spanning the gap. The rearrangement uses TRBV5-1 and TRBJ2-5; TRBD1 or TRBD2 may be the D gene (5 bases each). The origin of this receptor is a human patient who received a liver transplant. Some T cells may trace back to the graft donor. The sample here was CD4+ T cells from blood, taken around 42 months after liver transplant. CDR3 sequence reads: CASSSTTGLYVGERARFVLQYF. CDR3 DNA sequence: TGCGCCAGCAGCTCCACTACCGGTCTTTATGTGGGGGAGAGAGCCCGATTCGTCCTTCAGTACTTC.